This TCR beta chain was captured by sequencing in a study of blood T cell repertoires in COVID-19. Across the whole study: Sites across the United States, Italy and Spain contributed samples from acute and convalescent COVID-19. PBMCs, B-cell-depleted T cells, or T cells provided the cDNA or gDNA that made up the material.

The CDR3 has 14 residues. Trimming took 7 bases from V and 5 from J, leaving 15 bases between them. CDR1 MNHEY and CDR2 SVGAGI come from the germline V gene. Sequenced by immunoSEQ multiplex PCR; TCRdb stores in-frame clones only, minus some. The sample lists about 240,000 clones, roughly 80% seen once, with 7.5% in the top ten. Sequences were obtained from peripheral blood. The V call is TRBV6-5, the J call TRBJ1-5; D is perhaps TRBD1 (5 bases). This clonotype was obtained from a woman of 80 years or more with COVID-19, enrolled during active disease. As DNA, the CDR3 is TGTGCCAGCACCAGCACCCAGGGTTATCAGCCCCAGCATTTT. This sequence encodes CASTSTQGYQPQHF.